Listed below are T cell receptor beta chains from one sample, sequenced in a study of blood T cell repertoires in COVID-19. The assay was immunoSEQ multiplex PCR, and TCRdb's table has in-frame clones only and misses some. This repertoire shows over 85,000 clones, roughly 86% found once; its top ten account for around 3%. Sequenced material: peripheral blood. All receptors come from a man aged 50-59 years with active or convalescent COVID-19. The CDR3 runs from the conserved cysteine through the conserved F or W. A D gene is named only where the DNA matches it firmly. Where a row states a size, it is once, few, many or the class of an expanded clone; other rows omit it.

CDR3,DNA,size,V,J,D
CAITRQGENTIYF,TGTGCCATCACCCGGCAGGGCGAAAACACCATATATTTT,-,TRBV10-3,TRBJ1-3,-
CATSDYRGIDYGYTF,TGTGCCACCAGTGATTACAGGGGGATTGACTATGGCTACACCTTC,-,TRBV24-1,TRBJ1-2,TRBD1
CASIRPGHNYGYTF,TGTGCCAGCATTCGACCGGGACATAACTATGGCTACACCTTC,-,TRBV28,TRBJ1-2,-
CASSGQGEVVTGELFF,TGTGCCAGCAGCGGACAGGGGGAGGTTGTCACCGGGGAGCTGTTTTTT,-,TRBV7-9,TRBJ2-2,TRBD1
CASSLRQGNEQFF,TGTGCCAGCAGTTTAAGACAGGGCAATGAGCAGTTCTTC,-,TRBV12-3/TRBV12-4,TRBJ2-1,TRBD1
CASRTANSGANVLTF,TGTGCCAGCCGGACAGCAAACTCTGGGGCCAACGTCCTGACTTTC,-,TRBV6-6,TRBJ2-6,-
CASIGAGGMNTEAFF,TGTGCCAGCATCGGTGCAGGAGGAATGAACACTGAAGCTTTCTTT,-,TRBV6-5,TRBJ1-1,-
CASGKAGGPETQYF,TGTGCCAGCGGAAAAGCGGGGGGGCCGGAGACCCAGTACTTC,-,TRBV28,TRBJ2-5,TRBD2
CASSVAGGDYGYTF,TGTGCCAGCAGCGTCGCAGGGGGCGACTATGGCTACACCTTC,-,TRBV9,TRBJ1-2,TRBD1
CASSLQASYNEQFF,TGTGCCAGCAGCCTACAGGCATCCTACAATGAGCAGTTCTTC,-,TRBV11-3,TRBJ2-1,-
CASSDIGGVKAFF,TGTGCCAGCAGTGATATAGGGGGCGTGAAGGCTTTCTTT,-,TRBV25-1,TRBJ1-1,TRBD1
CASRETGTFGYTF,TGTGCCAGCAGGGAGACAGGGACCTTCGGCTACACCTTC,-,TRBV6-5,TRBJ1-2,TRBD1
CASSPGLSSYEQYF,TGTGCCAGCAGCCCCGGACTGTCTTCGTACGAGCAGTACTTC,-,TRBV14,TRBJ2-7,-
CASSYGPGDQETQYF,TGTGCCAGCAGTTACGGTCCGGGGGACCAAGAGACCCAGTACTTC,-,TRBV6-2/TRBV6-3,TRBJ2-5,-
CASSWGRQETQYF,TGTGCCAGCAGTTGGGGCAGACAAGAGACCCAGTACTTC,-,TRBV2,TRBJ2-5,-
CASSSRTANTGELFF,TGCGCCAGCAGCTCTCGGACAGCTAACACCGGGGAGCTGTTTTTT,-,TRBV5-1,TRBJ2-2,-
CSASPGTASYEQYF,TGCAGTGCTAGTCCCGGGACAGCTTCCTACGAGCAGTACTTC,-,TRBV20-1,TRBJ2-7,TRBD1
CATSDLGTDTQETQYF,TGTGCCACCAGTGATTTAGGGACAGATACACAAGAGACCCAGTACTTC,-,TRBV24-1,TRBJ2-5,TRBD1
CAISDGGLADTQYF,TGTGCCATCAGTGATGGAGGGCTGGCAGATACGCAGTATTTT,-,TRBV10-3,TRBJ2-3,-
CAIRDRVGYGYTF,TGTGCCATCAGGGACAGGGTGGGCTATGGCTACACCTTC,-,TRBV10-3,TRBJ1-2,TRBD1
CAGSTTTNEKLFF,TGTGCCGGGTCGACAACAACTAATGAAAAACTGTTTTTT,few,TRBV30,TRBJ1-4,-
CASSETGSGNTIYF,TGCGCCAGCAGTGAGACCGGCTCTGGAAACACCATATATTTT,-,TRBV10-2,TRBJ1-3,-
CASSQGLNNSPLHF,TGTGCCAGCAGCCAGGGACTTAATAATTCACCCCTCCACTTT,-,TRBV3-1/TRBV3-2,TRBJ1-6,-
CASSQDLAQPQHF,TGCGCCAGCAGCCAAGATCTGGCTCAGCCCCAGCATTTT,few,TRBV4-3,TRBJ1-5,-
CASSGWSGGSTDTQYF,TGCGCCAGCAGTGGTTGGAGCGGGGGAAGCACAGATACGCAGTATTTT,-,TRBV10-1,TRBJ2-3,TRBD2
CASSSLTGTKGNTIYF,TGTGCCAGTAGCTCCTTAACAGGGACGAAAGGAAACACCATATATTTT,-,TRBV19,TRBJ1-3,-
CASSFGDRVGEKLFF,TGCGCCAGCAGCTTTGGGGACAGGGTAGGAGAAAAACTGTTTTTT,-,TRBV5-1,TRBJ1-4,TRBD1
CATSGWTGSNTEAFF,TGTGCCACCAGCGGGTGGACAGGGTCGAACACTGAAGCTTTCTTT,-,TRBV15,TRBJ1-1,TRBD1
CAWSNLATYNEQFF,TGTGCCTGGAGTAACCTAGCGACCTACAATGAGCAGTTCTTC,-,TRBV30,TRBJ2-1,-
CASSLAGVGNYGYTF,TGCGCCAGCAGCTTGGCCGGGGTGGGGAACTATGGCTACACCTTC,-,TRBV5-1,TRBJ1-2,-
CASSGTGGQPQHF,TGTGCCAGCAGCGGGACAGGGGGTCAGCCCCAGCATTTT,-,TRBV7-9,TRBJ1-5,TRBD1
CATSDWTRQETQYF,TGTGCCACCAGTGACTGGACTAGACAAGAGACCCAGTACTTC,-,TRBV24-1,TRBJ2-5,TRBD2
CASSRGQVANYGYTF,TGTGCCAGCAGTAGGGGACAGGTAGCGAACTATGGCTACACCTTC,once,TRBV6-5,TRBJ1-2,TRBD1
CASSRTGADTIYF,TGTGCCAGCAGCCGTACAGGGGCGGACACCATATATTTT,-,TRBV6-5,TRBJ1-3,TRBD1
CASSEDYSGYTF,TGTGCCAGCAGTGAAGACTACTCTGGCTACACCTTC,-,TRBV6-1,TRBJ1-2,-
CASSPHVGGPSRETQYF,TGTGCCAGCAGTCCCCACGTAGGGGGCCCGAGTCGAGAGACCCAGTACTTC,-,TRBV25-1,TRBJ2-5,TRBD1
CASSGPGHRSYEQYF,TGTGCCAGTAGTGGGCCGGGACACCGCTCCTACGAGCAGTACTTC,-,TRBV19,TRBJ2-7,-
CASLGLDRTQYF,TGTGCCAGCCTCGGACTTGATCGGACCCAGTACTTC,-,TRBV2,TRBJ2-5,-
CASNFRPQNRFSYNSPLHF,TGTGCCAGCAACTTTCGGCCCCAAAACAGGTTCTCCTATAATTCACCCCTCCACTTT,few,TRBV7-2,TRBJ1-6,-
CASSETGSGANVLTF,TGTGCCAGCAGCGAAACAGGGTCTGGGGCCAACGTCCTGACTTTC,-,TRBV9,TRBJ2-6,-
CASSYRQGAGNTIYF,TGTGCCAGCAGTTACAGACAGGGTGCTGGAAACACCATATATTTT,-,TRBV6-6,TRBJ1-3,TRBD1
CASSPQEGGDSPLHF,TGTGCCAGCTCACCACAGGAAGGGGGCGATTCACCCCTCCACTTT,-,TRBV18,TRBJ1-6,TRBD1
CASSATRLAGSETQYF,TGTGCCAGCAGCGCTACCAGACTAGCGGGGAGTGAGACCCAGTACTTC,few,TRBV11-2,TRBJ2-5,TRBD2
CASSGTNKNIQYF,TGCGCCAGCAGTGGGACTAACAAAAACATTCAGTACTTC,-,TRBV10-2,TRBJ2-4,-
CASSPPVGQGTDTQYF,TGTGCCAGCTCACCACCGGTGGGACAGGGGACAGATACGCAGTATTTT,-,TRBV18,TRBJ2-3,TRBD1